This T cell receptor beta chain was captured by sequencing in a study of T cell responses to AZD1222 COVID-19 vaccine. To note about this clone: Its target is unknown.

With 2 bases removed from V and 0 bases from J, the gap between germline ends came to 11 bases. Germline V gene lookup returns CDR1 MNHEY and CDR2 SVGAGI. This CDR3 comprises 16 residues. Broader study findings: Donors were mostly white British, more females; clonal diversity possibly underestimated. Spike was spanned by vaccine-associated CD4 TCRs, with dominance at 160-218 and 743-854.

The protocol was immunoSEQ multiplex PCR, while the TCRdb copy is restricted to in-frame clones and leaves out a portion. The repertoire holds about 140,000 clones, around 94% seen once, with approximately 12% in the top ten. The sequence was obtained from an adult who had recovered from COVID-19. This specimen consisted of peripheral blood, obtained after recovery from COVID-19. The chain recombines TRBV6-5 with TRBJ1-3; D gene ambiguous. CDR3 residues: CASSYEEGSSGNTIYF. CDR3 bases: TGTGCCAGCAGTTACGAGGAGGGATCCTCTGGAAACACCATATATTTT.